Shown below are 31 T cell receptor beta chains from a single sample sequenced in a study of cytomegalovirus exposure and HLA in healthy donors. PCR was performed using 60 Vbeta and 13 Jbeta primers. Data came from immunoSEQ multiplex PCR; TCRdb stores just in-frame clones and leaves some out. The sample contains approximately 110,000 clones, roughly four fifths of which appear only once. Sequenced input: PBMCs. These receptors were taken from a man aged 50 or older in good health and CMV-seronegative.

The table lists this clone with a few counts. The sample contains more than one DNA sequence encoding this CDR3. This sequence joins TRBV11-2 and TRBJ1-1, with D hard to call. Germline assignment: CDR1 SGHAT and CDR2 FQNNGV. The germline V and J ends were trimmed by 1 base and 1 base, with 4 bases remaining between them. The CDR3 sequence is 13 residues long. The CDR3: CASSLGQNTEAFF. The CDR3 DNA follows: TGTGCCAGCAGCTTAGGTCAGAACACTGAAGCTTTCTTT.

This chain uses TRBV7-2 with TRBJ2-3, with D uncertain. The CDR3 has 15 amino acids. V was cut by 7 bases and J by 2 bases, with 16 bases left in between. Germline CDR1 and CDR2: SGHTA and FQGNSA. This CDR3 reads CASTLLQEFTDTQYF. CDR3 bases: TGTGCCAGCACCCTACTCCAGGAATTCACAGATACGCAGTATTTT.

This clone turned up a few times. The chain recombines TRBV2 with TRBJ2-1, with TRBD1 matching 9 bases. With 9 bases clipped from V and 7 bases from J, the junction kept 10 bases outside the gene matches. Germline CDR1 and CDR2: SNHLY and FYNNEI. CDR3 length equals 14 residues. As DNA, the CDR3 is TGTGCCAGTAGCCGGGACAGGGCTCTAAATGAGCAGTTCTTC. Encoded protein: CASSRDRALNEQFF.

The V gene is TRBV29-1, the J gene TRBJ1-1; D might be TRBD1 (6 bases). V lost 3 bases and J lost 1, with 12 bases in between. The CDR3 extends over 14 amino acids. Germline lookup yields CDR1 SQVTM and CDR2 ANQGSEA. The CDR3 DNA reads as TGCAGCGTTGATTCAGGGGCCCAGAACACTGAAGCTTTCTTT. Its translation is CSVDSGAQNTEAFF.

The chain couples TRBV4-1 to TRBJ1-2; D possibly corresponds to TRBD1 (6 bases). This CDR3 contains 15 residues. CDR1 is MGHRA, CDR2 YSYEKL, per germline. V was pared by 4 bases and J by 4 bases, with 16 bases between. In nucleotides, the CDR3 is TGCGCCAGCAGCCCCGAAGAGGGGGGGAGCTATGGCTACACCTTC. It encodes CASSPEEGGSYGYTF.

The chain combines TRBV6-1 with TRBJ1-1; D is perhaps TRBD1 (5 bases). Germline lookup yields CDR1 MNHNS and CDR2 SASEGT. Trimming left V 5 bases short and J 8 bases short, with 9 bases between. The CDR3 loop spans 11 amino acids. The CDR3: CASSKGYEAFF. CDR3 nucleotide sequence: TGTGCCAGCAGTAAGGGGTACGAAGCTTTCTTT.

The CDR3: CARSLGPEDRPMNTEAFF. The DNA for the CDR3 is TGTGCCAGAAGCTTGGGGCCCGAAGACAGACCCATGAACACTGAAGCTTTCTTT. The chain employs TRBV5-3 and TRBJ1-1, with D perhaps TRBD1 (5 bases). TRBV5-3 is labeled an ORF, and its function is uncertain. This CDR3 contains 18 residues. The V end was cut by 0 bases, the J end by 0 bases, with 18 bases between.

The chain combines TRBV7-9 with TRBJ2-5; the D gene is possibly TRBD2 (7 bases). Germline V gene lookup returns CDR1 SEHNR and CDR2 FQNEAQ (reference sequence). This CDR3 contains 16 residues. V lost 3 bases, J lost 5 bases, and 19 bases lay in between. CDR3 sequence: CASSFPPGGHRETQYF. The CDR3 bases are TGTGCCAGCAGCTTTCCGCCGGGGGGCCACCGGGAGACCCAGTACTTC.

This chain links TRBV5-1 with TRBJ2-7; D perhaps matches TRBD1 (6 bases). V lost 0 bases and J 2 bases, leaving 12 bases between the germline ends. The CDR3 is 15 residues long. Germline V gives CDR1 SGHRS, CDR2 YFSETQ. The DNA of the CDR3 is TGCGCCAGCAGCTTGGCCCTGGGACAAACCTACGAGCAGTACTTC. It is translated as CASSLALGQTYEQYF.

The chain is built from TRBV5-4 and TRBJ1-1; D gene unclear. This CDR3 is 14 amino acids long. V lost 4 bases and J 3 bases, leaving 13 bases between the germline ends. The germline gives CDR1 SGHNT, CDR2 YYREEE (reference sequence). CDR3 protein: CASSPGVGDTEAFF. CDR3 coding DNA: TGTGCCAGCAGCCCGGGTGTTGGAGACACTGAAGCTTTCTTT.

The chain couples TRBV11-1 to TRBJ2-2; D perhaps matches TRBD2 (5 bases). The CDR3 is made up of 15 amino acids. Germline V gives CDR1 SGHAT, CDR2 FQDESV (reference sequence). The V end was cut by 6 bases, the J end by 5 bases, with 16 bases between. CDR3 sequence (DNA): TGTGCCAGCAGACCCTCCGGGGTAGCAACCGGGGAGCTGTTTTTT. It yields the protein CASRPSGVATGELFF.

This clone has only one observation. In DNA, the CDR3 is TGTGCCAGCAGCTTCCCACACAGGGAAGGCTATGGCTACACCTTC. It translates to CASSFPHREGYGYTF. The chain is built from TRBV7-9 and TRBJ1-2; a weak D match, TRBD1 (6 bases). Germline-derived CDR1 and CDR2 are SEHNR and FQNEAQ (reference sequence). CDR3 length: 15 residues. The V end lost 3 bases, the J end lost 4 bases, and 15 bases lay between the germline ends.

To note about this clone: At one end, the junction sequence differs from germline, possibly due to a read error. The chain links TRBV7-9 to TRBJ1-1; TRBD1 might be the D (5 bases). CDR1 SEHNR and CDR2 FQNEAQ come from the germline V gene (reference sequence). The CDR3 totals 13 residues. This CDR3 is CSSRESLNTEAFF. CDR3 in DNA: TGTTCCAGCAGGGAGTCGCTGAACACTGAAGCTTTCTTT.

The rearrangement uses TRBV5-4 and TRBJ2-3; 7 bases align to TRBD2. The CDR3 length is 14 residues. V was clipped by 4 bases and J by 2 bases; unmatched bases: 4. Germline CDR1 and CDR2: SGHNT and YYREEE (reference sequence). Here the CDR3 reads CASSLREPTDTQYF. For the CDR3, the DNA is TGTGCCAGCAGCCTGCGGGAGCCCACAGATACGCAGTATTTT.

This chain links TRBV5-1 with TRBJ1-6; D ambiguous. The CDR3 covers 13 residues. Germline CDR1 is SGHRS and CDR2 is YFSETQ. Trimming left V 0 bases short and J 8 bases short, with 6 bases between. The CDR3 DNA sequence: TGCGCCAGCAGCTTGGCCGGGTATTCACCCCTCCACTTT. This encodes CASSLAGYSPLHF.

The rearrangement uses TRBV2 and TRBJ1-1; D not certain. The CDR3 loop spans 13 amino acids. V lost 2 bases, J lost 4 bases, and 8 bases lay in between. From germline, CDR1 is SNHLY and CDR2 FYNNEI. CDR3 sequence reads: CASSERVVTEAFF. The CDR3 nucleotides read TGTGCCAGCAGTGAACGGGTGGTCACTGAAGCTTTCTTT.

The rearrangement uses TRBV19 and TRBJ2-3, with 7 bases fitting TRBD2. The CDR3 spans 16 residues. Trimming at V came to 4 bases and at J to 2 bases, leaving 9 bases not matched to a gene. Germline assignment: CDR1 LNHDA and CDR2 SQIVND (reference sequence). The CDR3 is CASSSRLAGSTDTQYF. CDR3 sequence (DNA): TGTGCCAGTAGTAGCCGCTTAGCGGGTTCCACAGATACGCAGTATTTT.

The chain joins TRBV7-2 to TRBJ1-1; D remains ambiguous. Germline CDR1 SGHTA, CDR2 FQGNSA. The CDR3 has 12 amino acids. The V end lost 5 bases, the J end lost 6 bases, and 10 bases lay between the germline ends. The CDR3 DNA follows: TGTGCCAGCAGCCTACAGTTGTCTGAAGCTTTCTTT. This gives the protein CASSLQLSEAFF. The whole variable domain, remainder taken from reference TRBV7-2 and TRBJ1-1, is GAGVSQSPSNKVTEKGKDVELRCDPISGHTALYWYRQSLGQGLEFLIYFQGNSAPDKSGLPSDRFSAERTGGSVSTLTIQRTQQEDSAVYLCASSLQLSEAFFGQGTRLTVV.

The chain employs TRBV6-4 and TRBJ2-1; 8 bases fit TRBD1. Germline loops: CDR1 MRHNA, CDR2 SNTAGT. The junction had 8 bases not matched to a gene; V was cut back by 8 bases and J by 8 bases. The CDR3 is 13 amino acids. CDR3 in amino acids: CASAQGARHEQFF. Written as DNA, the CDR3 is TGTGCCAGCGCGCAGGGGGCTAGGCATGAGCAGTTCTTC.

The chain combines TRBV11-2 with TRBJ2-1, with 13 bases lining up with TRBD2. Germline assignment: CDR1 SGHAT and CDR2 FQNNGV. The CDR3 extends over 14 amino acids. The trim removed 4 bases at V and 9 bases at J, leaving 3 bases unmatched. As DNA, the CDR3 is TGTGCCAGCAGCTCACTAGCGGGGGGGCTTGAGCAGTTCTTC. This codes for CASSSLAGGLEQFF.

The chain is built from TRBV13 and TRBJ1-4; 7 nucleotides align to TRBD1. The germline CDR1 and CDR2 sequences are PRHDT and FYEKMQ (reference sequence). The CDR3 is 15 amino acids. V lost 2 bases and J lost 4; bases outside the gene matches: 4. This CDR3 reads CASSLLSGGNEKLFF. CDR3 sequence (DNA): TGTGCCAGCAGCTTATTATCAGGGGGTAATGAAAAACTGTTTTTT.

The genes are TRBV29-1 and TRBJ1-1; 9 bases agree with TRBD1. The length of the CDR3 is 13 residues. The V gene's germline CDR1 is SQVTM and CDR2 ANQGSEA. Trimming at V came to 6 bases and at J to 4 bases, leaving 6 bases not matched to a gene. CDR3: CSVATGGVTEAFF. The DNA of the CDR3 is TGCAGCGTCGCGACAGGGGGGGTCACTGAAGCTTTCTTT.

This sequence joins TRBV10-3 and TRBJ2-1, with 8 bases aligning to TRBD1. The CDR3 has 16 residues. With 0 bases clipped from V and 5 bases from J, the junction kept 6 bases outside the gene matches. In germline, CDR1 is ENHRY, CDR2 SYGVKD. CDR3 loop: CAISESDQGAHNEQFF. The CDR3, as DNA: TGTGCCATCAGTGAGTCGGATCAGGGGGCCCACAATGAGCAGTTCTTC.

The chain uses TRBV9 and TRBJ1-2; D is uncertain. The CDR3 has 16 amino acids. The germline V gene encodes CDR1 SGDLS and CDR2 YYNGEE. With 3 bases removed from V and 0 bases from J, the gap between germline ends came to 15 bases. The CDR3 region is CASSGAHSNPNYGYTF. In DNA form, the CDR3 reads TGTGCCAGCAGCGGGGCCCATTCAAATCCTAACTATGGCTACACCTTC.

The chain combines TRBV7-2 with TRBJ2-3; a possible D gene is TRBD2 (6 bases). CDR1 and CDR2 from the germline V gene are SGHTA and FQGNSA. The CDR3 loop spans 14 amino acids. Trimming took off 8 bases at V and 5 bases at J, with 17 bases between the two ends. CDR3 in DNA: TGTGCCAGCTCTCCTACATGGGGGGTAGATACGCAGTATTTT. This sequence encodes CASSPTWGVDTQYF.

This chain joins TRBV7-9 and TRBJ1-1; the match to TRBD1 covers 8 bases. Germline trimming cut 10 bases from V and 5 bases from J; bases unmatched to any gene: 15. Germline CDR1 and CDR2: SEHNR and FQNEAQ (reference sequence). CDR3 size: 15 residues. The DNA for the CDR3 is TGTGCCACAAGCTTACGGGGCAGGGGGCGGACTGAAGCTTTCTTT. Translation: CATSLRGRGRTEAFF.

The chain employs TRBV7-8 and TRBJ2-1; the match to TRBD2 covers 7 bases. Looked up from germline, CDR1 is SGHVS and CDR2 is FQNEAQ. V gave up 5 bases and J gave up 2 bases; unmatched junction bases: 6. The CDR3 is made up of 15 amino acids. CDR3 nucleotides: TGTGCCAGCAGCGGGAGGGTTGCGGCCTACAATGAGCAGTTCTTC. It specifies CASSGRVAAYNEQFF.

Concerning this clone: A read error may produce the germline difference seen at one junction end. The chain combines TRBV29-1 with TRBJ2-5; 9 bases line up with TRBD1. This CDR3 contains 11 residues. The V gene's germline CDR1 is SQVTM and CDR2 ANQGSEA. The CDR3 spells CSVAGTGYRNF. For the CDR3, the DNA is TGCAGCGTAGCCGGGACAGGGTACAGGAACTTC.

In DNA, the CDR3 is TGTGCCAGCAGCTTAACTGCGTCCGAAGGCGGGGGACCACAAGAGACCCAGTACTTC. Encoded protein: CASSLTASEGGGPQETQYF. The V gene is TRBV13, the J gene TRBJ2-5, with 7 bases that match TRBD2. V gave up 2 bases and J gave up 2 bases; unmatched junction bases: 17. Germline CDR1 reads PRHDT; CDR2 reads FYEKMQ (reference sequence). The CDR3 loop spans 19 amino acids.

Regarding this clone: The junction departs from germline at one end; a sequencing error may be responsible. The J gene is TRBJ1-6, the V gene TRBV7-9; 7 bases line up with TRBD1. Looked up from germline, CDR1 is SEHNR and CDR2 is FQNEAQ (reference sequence). This CDR3 comprises 17 residues. The DNA of the CDR3 is TGTTCCAGCAGCTCGACAGGGTACAGCTCCTATAATTCACCCCTCCACTTT. Its protein is CSSSSTGYSSYNSPLHF.

In nucleotides, the CDR3 is TGCGCCAGCAGCTTCGGGACAGGGCCGAACACTGAAGCTTTCTTT. Its translation is CASSFGTGPNTEAFF. The V and J genes are TRBV5-1 and TRBJ1-1; 9 nucleotides line up with TRBD1. The germline V gene has CDR1 SGHRS and CDR2 YFSETQ. Losses at the gene ends were 2 bases for V and 1 base for J; bases not matched to a gene: 3. The CDR3 is 15 residues long.